These 9 T cell receptor beta chains came from one sample sequenced in a study of PD-L1 blockade in urothelial cancer. As to time point: pretreatment peripheral blood. This table comes from immunoSEQ multiplex PCR, and its TCRdb copy is limited to in-frame clones, with some not included. The sample comprises 130,000 or so clones, approximately 84% of which are singletons, and roughly 3.5% rests with the top ten. This specimen consisted of PBMCs, obtained around atezolizumab (anti-PD-L1) treatment. These receptors all come from a man between 45 and 60 years old with urothelial cancer.

The chain employs TRBV27 and TRBJ2-7, with a tentative D call TRBD1 (5 bases). Germline V gives CDR1 MNHEY, CDR2 SMNVEV (reference sequence). The germline V and J ends were trimmed by 1 base and 0 bases, with 16 bases remaining between them. This CDR3 comprises 17 residues. CDR3 in DNA: TGTGCCAGCAGTTTATTTTCGACAGCTCTCTTCTCCTACGAGCAGTACTTC. It encodes CASSLFSTALFSYEQYF.

V and J are TRBV28 and TRBJ2-2, with TRBD2 matching 14 bases. Trimming cost V 8 bases and J 5 bases; bases outside gene matches: 7. Germline V gene data show CDR1 as MDHEN and CDR2 as SYDVKM. This CDR3 region has 16 residues. As DNA, the CDR3 is TGTGCCAGCCAGACTAGCGGGAGGGGACTTACCGGGGAGCTGTTTTTT. It encodes CASQTSGRGLTGELFF.

The V call is TRBV28, the J call TRBJ2-7; D unresolved. The germline V gene has CDR1 MDHEN and CDR2 SYDVKM. The germline V and J ends were trimmed by 7 bases and 0 bases, with 4 bases remaining between them. This CDR3 is 11 amino acids long. CDR3 region: CASTSSYEQYF. CDR3 in DNA: TGTGCCAGCACCTCCTCCTACGAGCAGTACTTC.

The chain couples TRBV14 to TRBJ1-3; 7 bases map to TRBD1. CDR1 is SGHDN, CDR2 FVKESK, per germline. The CDR3 is 13 amino acids. V lost 4 bases, J lost 8 bases, and 5 bases stayed unmatched. The DNA for the CDR3 is TGTGCCAGCAGCCGTAGACAGGGAGACACCATATATTTT. Protein: CASSRRQGDTIYF.

The chain joins TRBV5-4 to TRBJ2-1; 12 bases align to TRBD2. V shed 4 bases and J 10 bases; nucleotides not matched to a gene: 12. Germline V gene lookup returns CDR1 SGHNT and CDR2 YYREEE (reference sequence). CDR3 length: 16 residues. CDR3 loop: CASSPPTSGRVGEQFF. The CDR3 bases are TGTGCCAGCAGCCCGCCGACTAGCGGGAGAGTTGGGGAGCAGTTCTTC.

This sequence joins TRBV6-1 and TRBJ1-2, with 8 bases matching TRBD1. The ends lost 5 bases at V and 4 bases at J; junction bases unmatched: 6. The germline V gene encodes CDR1 MNHNS and CDR2 SASEGT. This CDR3 has 14 amino acids. CDR3 sequence reads: CASSPQTGVYGYTF. Here the CDR3 DNA reads TGTGCCAGCAGTCCACAGACAGGGGTCTATGGCTACACCTTC.

CDR3 region: CASSPQPTSGSTDTQYF. CDR3 bases: TGTGCCAGCTCACCTCAACCGACTAGCGGAAGCACAGATACGCAGTATTTT. This chain connects TRBV18 to TRBJ2-3; 9 bases are shared with TRBD2. Germline CDR1 reads KGHSH; CDR2 reads LQKENI. Trimming at V came to 3 bases and at J to 0 bases, leaving 7 bases not matched to a gene. The CDR3 is made up of 17 amino acids. The whole variable domain, remainder taken from reference TRBV18 and TRBJ2-3, is NAGVMQNPRHLVRRRGQEARLRCSPMKGHSHVYWYRQLPEEGLKFMVYLQKENIIDESGMPKERFSAEFPKEGPSILRIQQVVRGDSAAYFCASSPQPTSGSTDTQYFGPGTRLTVL.

This chain uses TRBV4-2 with TRBJ2-3; D is ambiguous. The CDR3 runs 14 residues. Trimming pared 1 base from V and 2 bases from J, leaving 7 bases between. The germline V gene encodes CDR1 LGHNA and CDR2 YNFKEQ. The CDR3, as DNA: TGTGCCAGCAGCCAAGTGGGCCCCACAGATACGCAGTATTTT. This translates into CASSQVGPTDTQYF.

The rearrangement joins TRBV15 to TRBJ2-3; 7 nucleotides align to TRBD2. The CDR3 covers 16 residues. Germline CDR1 and CDR2: LNHNV and YYDKDF (reference sequence). V dropped 0 bases and J dropped 1; count of bases not matched to a gene: 4. The CDR3 region is CATSRDGGVGTDTQYF. The DNA of the CDR3 is TGTGCCACCAGCAGAGATGGGGGGGTTGGCACAGATACGCAGTATTTT.